The source of this T cell receptor beta chain is a study of Graves' ophthalmopathy and Graves' hyperthyroidism. Study background: Hyperthyroidism qualified as stable when ophthalmopathy did not develop within 18 months of follow-up.

Notes on this clonotype: Mismatch with germline at one junction end may stem from a read error.

Among the exclusions were patients with other autoimmune diseases, uncontrolled infections, pregnancy or lactation. Patients were diagnosed from clinical symptoms, serum thyroxine, TRAb, thyroid ultrasound and orbital computed tomography. Germline V gives CDR1 DFQATT, CDR2 SNEGSKA (reference sequence). This CDR3 region has 12 residues. CDR3 regions of TCR beta were amplified from RNA transcripts. HTBI primers were employed in first-round RT-PCR, then a second-round multiplex PCR followed. TCRdb fed the multiplex PCR reads into MiXCR, producing one record per CDR3 protein. The profile shows around 1,200,000 distinct CDR3 sequences, 36% of them singletons.

This rearrangement joins TRBV20-1 to TRBJ1-6; D may be TRBD1 (6 bases). This TCR derives from an adult man with Graves' hyperthyroidism. Material: peripheral blood or thyroid tissue (not recorded which). The DNA of the CDR3 is TGCAGTGCAGCAACAGGGACCTCACCCCTCCGCTTT. It codes for CSAATGTSPLRF.